This T cell receptor (beta chain) was captured by sequencing in a study of blood T cell repertoires in COVID-19. The authors' processing: From reference gene primer amplification, estimates of nucleated cell counts were derived. Method: immunoSEQ multiplex PCR; TCRdb's copy keeps in-frame clones and lacks some. The D gene and trimming were derived from the DNA, and the V and J assignments and clone size from that table. The table records over 80,000 clones, more than 75% of them present only once. Germline assignment: CDR1 SGHAT and CDR2 FQDESV (reference sequence). V was cut by 0 bases and J by 0 bases, with 11 bases left in between. This CDR3 spans 17 amino acids.

Sequencing was performed on peripheral blood. The chain carries TRBV11-1 and TRBJ2-2; D uncertain. The TCR originated in a human donor in a cohort sampled during active COVID-19. The CDR3 reads CASSLAQHITNTGELFF. The CDR3, as DNA: TGTGCCAGCAGCTTAGCGCAACATATAACGAACACCGGGGAGCTGTTTTTT.